Presented here are 25 T cell receptor beta chains from one specimen sequenced in a study of beta chain features in type 1 diabetes. The investigators reverse transcribed all of the isolated RNA, so they sequenced expressed TCRB transcripts. Using immunoSEQ multiplex PCR, the repertoire was profiled, and TCRdb retains in-frame clones only, with some absent. This table holds roughly 500,000 clones, about 32% found once. The sequencing input was naive CD4+ T cells from blood. Receptors originate from a man aged 18 to 35 in good health.

This clone was observed a few times. The J gene is TRBJ1-1, the V gene TRBV29-1; 7 bases match TRBD1. The germline gives CDR1 SQVTM, CDR2 ANQGSEA. The CDR3 is made up of 12 amino acids. V lost 3 bases and J lost 6; bases outside the gene matches: 4. The DNA for the CDR3 is TGCAGCGTTGACAGGGGGAGTGCTGAAGCTTTCTTT. Its protein product is CSVDRGSAEAFF.

This chain uses TRBV30 with TRBJ2-3; 9 bases agree with TRBD2. V shed 2 bases and J 3 bases; nucleotides not matched to a gene: 9. The CDR3 runs 16 residues. Germline V lookup: CDR1 GTSNPN, CDR2 SVGIG (reference sequence). The DNA for the CDR3 is TGTGCCTGGAGTCGGGGGCTAGCGGGACGAACAGATACGCAGTATTTT. It specifies CAWSRGLAGRTDTQYF.

Only a few counts were recorded for this clone. The CDR3 DNA is TGTGCCTGGAGGCCGGACCTCGGATACTACCTGAACACCGGGGAGCTGTTTTTT. This translates into CAWRPDLGYYLNTGELFF. The chain carries TRBV30 and TRBJ2-2; no reliable D call. The germline V and J ends were trimmed by 3 bases and 1 base, with 21 bases remaining between them. Per the germline V gene, CDR1 is GTSNPN and CDR2 is SVGIG (reference sequence). The CDR3 spans 18 residues.

The chain recombines TRBV5-1 with TRBJ1-1; TRBD1 aligns across 9 bases. Per the germline V gene, CDR1 is SGHRS and CDR2 is YFSETQ. Germline trimming cut 4 bases from V and 7 bases from J; bases unmatched to any gene: 8. The CDR3 totals 14 residues. DNA for the CDR3: TGCGCCAGCAGCAGGGGACAGGGTGAGAGTGAAGCTTTCTTT. Protein sequence: CASSRGQGESEAFF.

The CDR3 DNA reads as TGTGCCAGCAGCTTGCAAGGCATGAACACTGAAGCTTTCTTT. Translating it yields CASSLQGMNTEAFF. The chain is built from TRBV5-6 and TRBJ1-1; unclear D gene. The germline gives CDR1 SGHDT, CDR2 YYEEEE. Trimming removed 1 base at V and 0 bases at J, with 7 bases between. CDR3 length equals 14 residues. Variable domain in full (rest from reference TRBV5-6 and TRBJ1-1): DAGVTQSPTHLIKTRGQQVTLRCSPKSGHDTVSWYQQALGQGPQFIFQYYEEEERQRGNFPDRFSGHQFPNYSSELNVNALLLGDSALYLCASSLQGMNTEAFFGQGTRLTVV.

J is TRBJ1-5 and V is TRBV30, with TRBD1 identical over 7 bases. V gave up 5 bases and J gave up 3 bases; unmatched junction bases: 7. There are 14 residues in the CDR3. Germline V gene lookup returns CDR1 GTSNPN and CDR2 SVGIG (reference sequence). The CDR3 spells CAWGSGQLNQPQHF. In DNA form, the CDR3 reads TGTGCCTGGGGCTCGGGACAGCTCAATCAGCCCCAGCATTTT.

This clone was detected a few times. This chain joins TRBV18 and TRBJ2-1; 7 nucleotides match TRBD2. The CDR3 spans 17 residues. The ends lost 4 bases at V and 6 bases at J; junction bases unmatched: 15. From germline, CDR1 is KGHSH and CDR2 LQKENI. CDR3 in amino acids: CASSRTSSGVKANEQFF. The DNA for the CDR3 is TGTGCCAGCTCACGAACCTCGAGCGGGGTGAAGGCCAATGAGCAGTTCTTC.

V gene TRBV15 combines with J gene TRBJ2-1; 10 bases are a match to TRBD2. The germline CDR1 and CDR2 sequences are LNHNV and YYDKDF (reference sequence). Trimming took 5 bases from V and 9 from J; bases not matched to a gene: 13. This CDR3 has 16 amino acids. Here the CDR3 DNA reads TGTGCCACCAGCGGCCGCCTAGCGGGAGTTGGACTTGAGCAGTTCTTC. Translating gives CATSGRLAGVGLEQFF.

This clone has just a few counts. The genes are TRBV14 and TRBJ2-7, with D uncertain. Trimming cost V 5 bases and J 3 bases, with 5 bases left between them. There are 11 residues in the CDR3. Germline CDR1 reads SGHDN; CDR2 reads FVKESK. CDR3 region: CASSSHYEQYF. CDR3 in DNA: TGTGCCAGCAGCTCACACTACGAGCAGTACTTC.

A few counts support this clone. The chain couples TRBV15 to TRBJ1-2, with 7 bases that match TRBD1. This CDR3 comprises 15 residues. Germline loops: CDR1 LNHNV, CDR2 YYDKDF (reference sequence). Losses at the gene ends were 1 base for V and 2 bases for J; bases not matched to a gene: 4. CDR3 nucleotide sequence: TGTGCCACCAGCAGAGTAAAGGGGGCAAACTATGGCTACACCTTC. This gives the protein CATSRVKGANYGYTF.

The chain has TRBV7-9 and TRBJ2-3, with 10 bases identical to TRBD2. CDR1 is SEHNR, CDR2 FQNEAQ, per germline (reference sequence). This CDR3 is built from 18 residues. V gave up 5 bases and J gave up 0 bases; unmatched junction bases: 11. CDR3 residues: CASSPGTSAFLSTDTQYF. The CDR3 coding sequence is TGTGCCAGCAGCCCCGGGACTAGCGCGTTCCTGAGCACAGATACGCAGTATTTT.

This chain uses TRBV10-3 with TRBJ2-1, with TRBD2 matching 8 bases. Germline V gives CDR1 ENHRY, CDR2 SYGVKD. This CDR3 spans 17 amino acids. J gave up 0 bases and V 7 bases, and 11 bases lay outside the gene matches. CDR3 loop: CAITRVKSGSSYNEQFF. The CDR3 coding sequence is TGTGCCATCACCAGGGTCAAGAGCGGGAGCTCCTACAATGAGCAGTTCTTC.

The rearrangement links TRBV7-2 to TRBJ2-3, with TRBD1 identical over 7 bases. CDR3 size: 13 residues. Germline values: CDR1 SGHTA, CDR2 FQGNSA. V lost 5 bases and J lost 6; bases outside the gene matches: 5. The CDR3 region has the DNA TGTGCCAGCAGCCAGGACAGGATTGATACGCAGTATTTT. Translated: CASSQDRIDTQYF.

The chain carries TRBV7-9 and TRBJ2-3; D is unclear. This CDR3 is 13 amino acids long. Trimming stripped 5 bases from V and 5 bases from J, with 11 bases between. Per the germline V gene, CDR1 is SEHNR and CDR2 is FQNEAQ (reference sequence). The CDR3 DNA reads TGTGCCAGCAGCCACGTGAAGGGAGATACGCAGTATTTT. It yields the protein CASSHVKGDTQYF.

This chain connects TRBV7-9 to TRBJ2-1; D gene unclear. Germline CDR1 reads SEHNR; CDR2 reads FQNEAQ (reference sequence). Trimming took 7 bases from V and 6 from J, leaving 16 bases between them. The CDR3 covers 14 residues. In nucleotides, the CDR3 is TGTGCCAGCAACTCTGAGACTTCGATCAATGAGCAGTTCTTC. Its translation is CASNSETSINEQFF.

The chain links TRBV29-1 to TRBJ2-3, with D possibly being TRBD2 (6 bases). V was clipped by 8 bases and J by 3 bases, with 18 bases between them. This CDR3 contains 14 residues. Per the germline V gene, CDR1 is SQVTM and CDR2 is ANQGSEA. CDR3 bases: TGCAGCCTCGACGAGGGAGGAGGGACAGATACGCAGTATTTT. Encoded protein: CSLDEGGGTDTQYF.

This clone was observed a handful of times. This chain connects TRBV21-1 to TRBJ2-7; the table's D gene call, TRBD1, was not cross checked with the DNA. TRBV21-1 constitutes a pseudogene. The CDR3 covers 17 residues. CDR3 residues: CASSGRDRPQVGYEQYF. The CDR3 nucleotides read TGTGCCAGCAGCGGCCGGGACAGGCCTCAGGTTGGGTACGAGCAGTACTTC.

The chain links TRBV30 to TRBJ1-5; no firm D call. V lost 0 bases and J 3 bases, leaving 6 bases between the germline ends. This CDR3 contains 13 residues. Per the germline V gene, CDR1 is GTSNPN and CDR2 is SVGIG (reference sequence). CDR3 loop: CAWSVMFNQPQHF. The CDR3 DNA is TGTGCCTGGAGTGTTATGTTCAATCAGCCCCAGCATTTT.

Details on this clone: This sample includes further DNA sequences coding for the same CDR3. The chain employs TRBV7-9 and TRBJ2-5; 9 nucleotides agree with TRBD1. V shed 5 bases and J 5 bases; nucleotides not matched to a gene: 6. The length of the CDR3 is 14 residues. CDR1 is SEHNR, CDR2 FQNEAQ, per germline (reference sequence). In nucleotides, the CDR3 is TGTGCCAGCAGCCTACAGGGGGCAGGCGAGACCCAGTACTTC. Its translation is CASSLQGAGETQYF.

This clone was seen a few times. The chain is built from TRBV28 and TRBJ2-7, with D perhaps being TRBD1 or TRBD2 (5 bases each). This CDR3 is built from 13 residues. Looked up from germline, CDR1 is MDHEN and CDR2 is SYDVKM. Trimming took off 6 bases at V and 2 bases at J, with 11 bases between the two ends. CDR3 loop: CASRQGPAYEQYF. CDR3 coding DNA: TGTGCCAGCAGGCAGGGACCAGCCTACGAGCAGTACTTC.

The chain is built from TRBV7-9 and TRBJ2-5; D is undetermined. The germline CDR1 and CDR2 sequences are SEHNR and FQNEAQ (reference sequence). Trimming shortened V by 10 bases and J by 5 bases, and 11 bases separated the two germline ends. CDR3 length equals 11 residues. CDR3 in amino acids: CAIRYLETQYF. CDR3 nucleotide sequence: TGTGCCATTAGATATCTTGAGACCCAGTACTTC.

This clone has just a few counts. This chain links TRBV5-1 with TRBJ2-7, with 8 bases fitting TRBD1. Germline CDR1 and CDR2: SGHRS and YFSETQ. The CDR3 covers 14 residues. V gave up 2 bases and J gave up 5 bases; unmatched junction bases: 6. Here the CDR3 DNA reads TGCGCCAGCAGCTTCGGACAGGGCTCTGACGAGCAGTACTTC. Residues: CASSFGQGSDEQYF.

The chain couples TRBV15 to TRBJ2-3; TRBD1 matches at 7 bases. Looked up from germline, CDR1 is LNHNV and CDR2 is YYDKDF (reference sequence). The V segment lost 5 bases and the J segment 3 bases; nucleotides outside the gene matches: 5. CDR3 size: 14 residues. CDR3 nucleotides: TGTGCCACCAGCGCGAGGGGGCTGACAGATACGCAGTATTTT. It codes for CATSARGLTDTQYF. The entire variable domain, with the rest obtained from reference TRBV15 and TRBJ2-3, is as follows: DAMVIQNPRYQVTQFGKPVTLSCSQTLNHNVMYWYQQKSSQAPKLLFHYYDKDFNNEADTPDNFQSRRPNTSFCFLDIRSPGLGDTAMYLCATSARGLTDTQYFGPGTRLTVL.

This clone was detected a few times. The chain recombines TRBV14 with TRBJ2-7; 9 nucleotides line up with TRBD1. The CDR3 contains 13 residues. CDR1 is SGHDN, CDR2 FVKESK, per germline. V dropped 1 base and J dropped 11; count of bases not matched to a gene: 6. DNA for the CDR3: TGTGCCAGCAGCCAAGGAGACGGGACAGGGAAGTACTTC. This codes for CASSQGDGTGKYF.

The genes are TRBV11-2 and TRBJ2-1; D unclear. V was clipped by 5 bases and J by 6 bases, with 8 bases between them. This CDR3 comprises 12 residues. Germline values: CDR1 SGHAT, CDR2 FQNNGV. CDR3 sequence: CASSAKRNEQFF. The CDR3 DNA follows: TGTGCCAGCAGCGCTAAGCGCAATGAGCAGTTCTTC. Full variable domain (rest looked up from reference TRBV11-2 and TRBJ2-1): EAGVAQSPRYKIIEKRQSVAFWCNPISGHATLYWYQQILGQGPKLLIQFQNNGVVDDSQLPKDRFSAERLKGVDSTLKIQPAKLEDSAVYLCASSAKRNEQFFGPGTRLTVL.